One sample yielded the 20 T cell receptor beta chains listed below, sequenced in a study of T cells after yellow fever vaccination. TCRdb itself ran the 5' RACE reads through MiXCR, one entry per CDR3 protein. The sample includes some 500,000 distinct CDR3 sequences, about 13% seen only once; the top ten take roughly an eighth. The specimen was PBMCs, collected on the day of the yellow fever booster vaccination. These receptors all stem from a young man who received the YFV17D yellow fever vaccine.

CDR3 loop: CSGRRTGGSSGELFF. As DNA, the CDR3 is TGCAGTGGACGACGAACGGGAGGGTCTTCCGGGGAGCTGTTTTTT. This chain connects TRBV20-1 to TRBJ2-2; 8 bases line up with TRBD2. Germline trimming cut 7 bases from V and 6 bases from J; bases unmatched to any gene: 13. The CDR3 has 15 amino acids. Germline V lookup: CDR1 DFQATT, CDR2 SNEGSKA (reference sequence).

This chain links TRBV20-1 with TRBJ2-7; the D is unclear. CDR3 size: 14 residues. Trimming cost V 5 bases and J 6 bases, with 20 bases left between them. CDR1 and CDR2 (germline): DFQATT, SNEGSKA (reference sequence). The CDR3 region has the DNA TGCAGTGCTTCACCCCCTGGAACTGGTCTCGAGCAGTACTTC. Amino acid sequence: CSASPPGTGLEQYF.

This clonotype was seen more than once but under ten times. The conserved phenylalanine or tryptophan is not found at the CDR3 terminus, so this likely reflects a read error. The limits of the CDR3 on the DNA are not certain, so only TCRdb's listed CDR3 is given. The chain carries TRBV10-3 and TRBJ2-5; TRBD1 reflects the table's D call only, with no check against the DNA. The germline gives CDR1 ENHRY, CDR2 SYGVKD. The CDR3 length equals 11 residues, ends included. The CDR3 protein is CASPTVRRGTC.

This clonotype has just a few counts. This chain links TRBV6-5 with TRBJ2-1, with D hard to call. This CDR3 comprises 16 residues. Germline V lookup: CDR1 MNHEY, CDR2 SVGAGI. V dropped 4 bases and J dropped 7 bases, with 20 bases sitting between them. The CDR3 loop reads CASSFSLAPLRNEQFF. In DNA form, the CDR3 reads TGTGCCAGCAGTTTTTCCTTAGCCCCCCTACGGAATGAGCAGTTCTTC.

This CDR3 is CSGSRSGGRTDTQYF. In DNA form, the CDR3 reads TGCAGTGGGTCGAGGAGCGGGGGTCGCACAGATACGCAGTATTTT. This chain links TRBV20-1 with TRBJ2-3; 8 bases align to TRBD2. The V gene end was trimmed by 7 bases and the J gene end by 1 base; junction bases not matched to a gene: 10. The CDR3 covers 15 residues. Looked up from germline, CDR1 is DFQATT and CDR2 is SNEGSKA (reference sequence).

The V gene is TRBV7-2, the J gene TRBJ1-5; D gene uncertain. The CDR3 contains 15 residues. V lost 4 bases and J lost 6, with 16 bases in between. Germline CDR1 reads SGHTA; CDR2 reads FQGNSA. The CDR3 DNA reads TGTGCCAGCAGCTCAGAAGGACTGGGCGCTCAGCCCCAGCATTTT. It is translated as CASSSEGLGAQPQHF. Together with reference TRBV7-2 and TRBJ1-5, the CDR3 gives the full variable domain: GAGVSQSPSNKVTEKGKDVELRCDPISGHTALYWYRQSLGQGLEFLIYFQGNSAPDKSGLPSDRFSAERTGGSVSTLTIQRTQQEDSAVYLCASSSEGLGAQPQHFGDGTRLSIL.

The V call is TRBV18, the J call TRBJ2-7, with D hard to call. The CDR3 has 11 amino acids. The germline gives CDR1 KGHSH, CDR2 LQKENI. Between the trimmed V and J ends, which lost 3 bases and 7 bases, there was a span of 7 bases. CDR3 nucleotides: TGTGCCAGCTCACCGGAACGAGAGCAGTACTTC. Residues: CASSPEREQYF.

This clonotype turned up a few times. The chain uses TRBV28 and TRBJ2-4, with D unresolved. Trimming pared 3 bases from V and 0 bases from J, leaving 15 bases between. The CDR3 is 17 amino acids. Germline V gene lookup returns CDR1 MDHEN and CDR2 SYDVKM. This CDR3 is CASSLSIEDLAKNIQYF. The CDR3 DNA sequence: TGTGCCAGCAGTTTGAGTATCGAGGACCTAGCCAAAAACATTCAGTACTTC.

This clonotype was detected a few times. The chain has TRBV3-1 and TRBJ2-7, with 10 bases fitting TRBD2. Trimming removed 5 bases from V and 3 bases from J; junction bases left unmatched: 7. The CDR3 consists of 15 residues. Germline loops: CDR1 LGHDT, CDR2 YNNKEL (reference sequence). In DNA, the CDR3 is TGTGCCAGCAGCTTCACCGGGACTAGCGACTACGAGCAGTACTTC. Encoded protein: CASSFTGTSDYEQYF.

The sample holds a few counts of this clonotype. The genes are TRBV6-2 or TRBV6-3 and TRBJ2-7, with 9 bases that match TRBD1. The junction had 10 bases not matched to a gene; V was cut back by 10 bases and J by 3 bases. Germline values: CDR1 MNHEY, CDR2 SVGEGT. The CDR3 has 14 amino acids. CDR3 in DNA: TGTGCCACCCACCGGGACAGGGTGATCTACGAGCAGTACTTC. Its translation is CATHRDRVIYEQYF.

This clonotype has only a few counts. V and J are TRBV3-1 and TRBJ1-3; D possibly corresponds to TRBD1 (5 bases). This CDR3 is built from 15 residues. Germline values: CDR1 LGHDT, CDR2 YNNKEL (reference sequence). Deletions cut 0 bases from V and 9 bases from J, with 15 bases between. This CDR3 is CASSQDLTPGGTIYF. For the CDR3, the DNA is TGTGCCAGCAGCCAAGATTTGACCCCTGGGGGCACCATATATTTT.

In this sample, this clonotype turned up a few times. The rearrangement links TRBV19 to TRBJ2-1, with 8 bases lining up with TRBD2. This CDR3 has 15 amino acids. The junction had 11 bases not matched to a gene; V was cut back by 5 bases and J by 8 bases. Germline V CDR1 and CDR2: LNHDA, SQIVND (reference sequence). The CDR3 sequence: CASSSYGRALDEQFF. DNA of the CDR3: TGTGCCAGTAGTTCTTACGGGAGGGCCCTGGATGAGCAGTTCTTC.

The J gene is TRBJ2-5, the V gene TRBV5-1, with a possible D match to TRBD1 (6 bases). The V and J ends lost 0 bases and 7 bases respectively, with 13 bases between them. Germline-derived CDR1 and CDR2 are SGHRS and YFSETQ. The CDR3 sequence is 14 residues long. CDR3 sequence: CASSLEQGLGTQYF. The CDR3 nucleotides read TGCGCCAGCAGCTTGGAGCAGGGGTTAGGGACCCAGTACTTC.

This CDR3 is CSARDYRDTDYEQYF. The CDR3 region has the DNA TGCAGTGCTAGAGATTACCGGGACACGGACTACGAGCAGTACTTC. The chain uses TRBV20-1 and TRBJ2-7, with D possibly being TRBD1 (6 bases). The germline V and J ends were trimmed by 0 bases and 3 bases, with 15 bases remaining between them. The CDR3 extends over 15 amino acids. Germline CDR1 DFQATT, CDR2 SNEGSKA (reference sequence).

Regarding this clonotype: One end of the junction fails to match germline, which may point to a read error. V usage is TRBV20-1 and J usage is TRBJ2-1; D perhaps matches TRBD1 (7 bases). Germline CDR1 DFQATT, CDR2 SNEGSKA (reference sequence). CDR3 length equals 13 residues. The CDR3 reads CSEWRGLDNELFF. The CDR3, as DNA: TGCAGTGAGTGGAGGGGGCTGGACAATGAGCTGTTCTTC.

This clonotype was observed a few times. This chain links TRBV6-1 with TRBJ1-2; D uncertain. The germline V gene has CDR1 MNHNS and CDR2 SASEGT. The CDR3 totals 12 residues. V shed 0 bases and J shed 8 bases, with 7 bases lying between them. In DNA, the CDR3 is TGTGCCAGCAGTGAAGCAGGGTTGGGCTACACCTTC. It codes for CASSEAGLGYTF.

This rearrangement joins TRBV27 to TRBJ2-4; tentatively, D is TRBD1 (7 bases). V lost 8 bases, J lost 0 bases, and 20 bases lay in between. Germline V gene lookup returns CDR1 MNHEY and CDR2 SMNVEV (reference sequence). This CDR3 has 17 residues. The CDR3 region has the DNA TGTGCCAGCCGGGGGACAGTGGCTGGGTTAGCCAAAAACATTCAGTACTTC. It specifies CASRGTVAGLAKNIQYF.

The chain is built from TRBV12-3 or TRBV12-4 and TRBJ2-6; D uncertain. Trimming removed 5 bases at V and 2 bases at J, with 13 bases between. The CDR3 is 16 amino acids. CDR3 sequence reads: CASSPGHAAGANVLTF. In DNA form, the CDR3 reads TGTGCCAGCAGTCCGGGCCATGCCGCTGGGGCCAACGTCCTGACTTTC.

V and J are TRBV7-9 and TRBJ1-2, with D perhaps TRBD1 (6 bases). V lost 10 bases to trimming and J lost 6 bases, with 15 bases between them. CDR1 and CDR2 (germline): SEHNR, FQNEAQ (reference sequence). The CDR3 runs 12 residues. The DNA for the CDR3 is TGTGCCACACAACGGGGGGCGGATGGCTACACCTTC. It codes for CATQRGADGYTF. The full variable domain, rest sourced from reference TRBV7-9 and TRBJ1-2, is DTGVSQNPRHKITKRGQNVTFRCDPISEHNRLYWYRQTLGQGPEFLTYFQNEAQLEKSRLLSDRFSAERPKGSFSTLEIQRTEQGDSAMYLCATQRGADGYTFGSGTRLTVV.

The chain employs TRBV2 and TRBJ2-5; D is unresolved. CDR1 and CDR2 from the germline V gene are SNHLY and FYNNEI. Trimming cost V 0 bases and J 9 bases, with 11 bases left between them. This CDR3 is built from 13 residues. CDR3 in DNA: TGTGCCAGCAGTGAAGCCCCGCTTGGGGCCCAGTACTTC. Its translation: CASSEAPLGAQYF.